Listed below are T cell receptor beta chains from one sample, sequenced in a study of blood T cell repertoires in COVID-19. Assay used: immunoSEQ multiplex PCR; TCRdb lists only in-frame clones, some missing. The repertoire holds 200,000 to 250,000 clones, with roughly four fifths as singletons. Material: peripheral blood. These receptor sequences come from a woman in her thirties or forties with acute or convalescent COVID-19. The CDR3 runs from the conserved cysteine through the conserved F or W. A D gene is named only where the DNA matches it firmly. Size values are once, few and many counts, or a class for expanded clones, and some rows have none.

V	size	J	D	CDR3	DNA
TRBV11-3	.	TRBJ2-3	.	CASSPRGGTDTQYF	TGTGCCAGCAGCCCGAGGGGAGGAACAGATACGCAGTATTTT
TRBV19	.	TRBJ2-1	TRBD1	CASSNRGDEQFF	TGTGCCAGTAGTAACAGGGGCGATGAGCAGTTCTTC
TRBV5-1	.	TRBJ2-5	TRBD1	CASSLTGGQETQYF	TGCGCCAGCAGCTTGACAGGGGGTCAAGAGACCCAGTACTTC
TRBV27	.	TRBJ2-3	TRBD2	CASSLASGMLSTDTQYF	TGTGCCAGCAGTTTGGCTAGCGGGATGTTGAGCACAGATACGCAGTATTTT
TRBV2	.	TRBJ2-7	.	CASRPAGTYEQYF	TGTGCCAGCAGGCCAGCGGGTACCTACGAGCAGTACTTC
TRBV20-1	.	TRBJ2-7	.	CSVEGPYEQYF	TGCAGTGTGGAGGGTCCCTACGAGCAGTACTTC
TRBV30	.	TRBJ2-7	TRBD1	CAWSRGQGREQYF	TGTGCCTGGAGTCGTGGACAGGGTCGCGAGCAGTACTTC
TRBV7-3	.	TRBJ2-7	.	CASSLVGGTFGEQYF	TGTGCCAGCAGCTTAGTTGGGGGGACCTTCGGCGAGCAGTACTTC
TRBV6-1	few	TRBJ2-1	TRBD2	CASSEAHAGGMGEQFF	TGTGCCAGCAGTGAAGCGCATGCGGGGGGGATGGGAGAGCAGTTCTTC
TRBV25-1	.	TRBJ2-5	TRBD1	CASSPGQGNQETQYF	TGTGCCAGCAGTCCGGGACAGGGTAATCAAGAGACCCAGTACTTC
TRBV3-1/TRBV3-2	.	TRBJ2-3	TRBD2	CASSQKAGLAGGPSDTQYF	TGTGCCAGCAGCCAAAAGGCGGGACTAGCGGGAGGGCCCTCAGATACGCAGTATTTT
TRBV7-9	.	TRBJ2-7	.	CASSSSDTAGYEQYF	TGTGCCAGCAGCTCCTCGGACACGGCCGGCTACGAGCAGTACTTC
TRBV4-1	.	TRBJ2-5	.	CASSDQGLGETQYF	TGCGCCAGCAGTGATCAGGGTTTGGGGGAGACCCAGTACTTC
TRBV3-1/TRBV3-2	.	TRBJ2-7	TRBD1	CASSPRDRPYEQYF	TGTGCCAGCAGCCCCCGGGACAGGCCATACGAGCAGTACTTC
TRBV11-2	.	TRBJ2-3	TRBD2	CASSFQREGTDTQYF	TGTGCCAGCAGCTTTCAGCGGGAGGGCACAGATACGCAGTATTTT
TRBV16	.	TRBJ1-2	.	CASSQSEQGTNYGYTF	TGTGCCAGCAGCCAATCGGAGCAGGGGACTAACTATGGCTACACCTTC